Presented here are 8 T cell receptor beta chains from one specimen sequenced in a study of blood T cell repertoires in COVID-19. TCRdb keeps only in-frame clones here, not all; method: immunoSEQ multiplex PCR. The sample consists of about 280,000 clones, nearly 90% of them appearing once. The sample comprised peripheral blood. These TCRs come from a man between 18 and 35 years old with active or convalescent COVID-19.

The V and J genes are TRBV12-3 or TRBV12-4 and TRBJ1-1; D is unclear. Trimming took off 3 bases at V and 3 bases at J, with 8 bases between the two ends. This CDR3 is 13 amino acids long. CDR3 in amino acids: CASSFWQDTEAFF. CDR3 DNA sequence: TGTGCCAGCAGTTTTTGGCAGGACACTGAAGCTTTCTTT.

The chain uses TRBV10-1 and TRBJ2-3, with 8 bases identical to TRBD2. This CDR3 has 14 amino acids. Germline CDR1 reads WNHNN; CDR2 reads SYGVQD (reference sequence). J lost 2 bases, V lost 5 bases, and 3 bases had no gene match. CDR3 DNA sequence: TGCGCCAGCAGTTGGCGGGGGGACACAGATACGCAGTATTTT. Protein sequence: CASSWRGDTDTQYF.

This chain links TRBV2 with TRBJ1-6; D might be TRBD1 (5 bases). CDR3 length: 14 amino acids. CDR1 and CDR2 (germline): SNHLY, FYNNEI. Trimming stripped 6 bases from V and 7 bases from J, with 13 bases between. CDR3 residues: CASRVVTANSPLHF. The CDR3 DNA follows: TGTGCCAGCAGGGTCGTGACAGCCAATTCACCCCTCCACTTT. The full variable domain, in which reference TRBV2 and TRBJ1-6 provide the parts outside the CDR3, is EPEVTQTPSHQVTQMGQEVILRCVPISNHLYFYWYRQILGQKVEFLVSFYNNEISEKSEIFDDQFSVERPDGSNFTLKIRSTKLEDSAMYFCASRVVTANSPLHFGNGTRLTVT.

This chain uses TRBV7-3 with TRBJ1-1; 10 bases are a match to TRBD1. CDR1 SGHTA and CDR2 FQGTGA come from the germline V gene. The CDR3 is made up of 13 amino acids. V gave up 6 bases and J gave up 4 bases; unmatched junction bases: 2. DNA of the CDR3: TGTGCCAGCAGGGGACAGGGGAGCACTGAAGCTTTCTTT. Translation: CASRGQGSTEAFF.

This sequence joins TRBV6-4 and TRBJ2-2, with D perhaps TRBD2 (6 bases). Trimming took 5 bases from V and 4 from J, leaving 8 bases between them. The CDR3 covers 13 residues. The germline CDR1 and CDR2 sequences are MRHNA and SNTAGT. The DNA of the CDR3 is TGTGCCAGCAGTTTAGCGGTCACCGGGGAGCTGTTTTTT. Encoded protein: CASSLAVTGELFF.

In this sample, this clone turned up a few times. The chain links TRBV5-1 to TRBJ1-2; TRBD1 matches 11 bases. The CDR3 length is 15 residues. Looked up from germline, CDR1 is SGHRS and CDR2 is YFSETQ. J gave up 4 bases and V 6 bases, and 8 bases lay outside the gene matches. CDR3 region: CASTQPGQGVYGYTF. In DNA form, the CDR3 reads TGCGCCAGCACCCAACCGGGACAGGGGGTCTATGGCTACACCTTC. The full variable domain, completed using reference TRBV5-1 and TRBJ1-2, is KAGVTQTPRYLIKTRGQQVTLSCSPISGHRSVSWYQQTPGQGLQFLFEYFSETQRNKGNFPGRFSGRQFSNSRSEMNVSTLELGDSALYLCASTQPGQGVYGYTFGSGTRLTVV.

The chain is built from TRBV6-5 and TRBJ1-4; D is uncertain. V lost 8 bases to trimming and J lost 7 bases, with 14 bases between them. Per germline, CDR1 MNHEY and CDR2 SVGAGI. The CDR3 extends over 13 amino acids. The CDR3 loop reads CASAEQILEKLFF. The CDR3 DNA follows: TGTGCCAGCGCCGAACAGATCCTTGAAAAACTGTTTTTT.

The chain uses TRBV10-3 and TRBJ1-2; D perhaps matches TRBD1 (5 bases). V was shortened by 7 bases and J by 1 base, with 13 bases between the two germline ends. This CDR3 is built from 14 residues. The germline CDR1 and CDR2 sequences are ENHRY and SYGVKD. In DNA form, the CDR3 reads TGTGCCATCATGACGGGGGGTGGTAACTATGGCTACACCTTC. Protein sequence: CAIMTGGGNYGYTF.